This T cell receptor (beta chain) was observed in a study of a mutant IDH1 vaccine in newly diagnosed glioma. In the study overall: First vaccine doses came 4-6 weeks after radiotherapy alone, or with temozolomide cycles. Sex distribution of treated patients was around 62% male and roughly 40% female; mean age was around 40 years. Most patients had received both radiotherapy and temozolomide, the prior options being radiotherapy, temozolomide, or both.

Sequencing used immunoSEQ multiplex PCR; TCRdb keeps in-frame clones, though not all of them. The sample has about 54,000 clones, about 86% seen once; the top ten hold under 3.5%. There are 14 residues in the CDR3. The germline gives CDR1 LNHDA, CDR2 SQIVND (reference sequence). V shed 8 bases, J shed 6 bases, and the junction held 5 bases outside the gene matches. Worth noting for this clone: Its target is not known.

Time point denoted: week 5, during vaccination. Vaccinated patients received 300 ug of mutant IDH1 20-mer peptide per dose, with topical imiquimod. Material: PBMCs, obtained from a glioma patient whose treatment included an IDH1 peptide vaccine. V is TRBV19 and J is TRBJ1-6, with 9 nucleotides matching TRBD1. This clonotype was obtained from a man aged 30-40 years with glioma. CDR3 sequence reads: CASVPTGGNSPLHF. Here the CDR3 DNA reads TGTGCCAGTGTTCCGACAGGGGGTAATTCACCCCTCCACTTT.